The clone carrying this T cell receptor (beta chain) was counted many times. Its antigen is still unknown. The data were obtained in a study of T-cell reconstitution after alpha-beta-depleted transplantation in children. Study-wide points: Expanded graft clones, several hundred of them, were reportedly the source of alpha-beta T cells about two months after transplant. Surviving recipient cells, namely T cells and thymic progenitors, were the source of high day-60 TCRbeta diversity in some patients. A year post-transplant, T-cell counts and diversity derived mostly from newly produced T cells.

Trimming removed 11 bases from V and 2 bases from J; junction bases left unmatched: 7. The CDR3 is 13 amino acids. Germline V CDR1 and CDR2: MNHEY, SMNVEV (reference sequence). Unique molecular identifiers tagged the TCRbeta library. TCRdb used MiXCR to reprocess the PCR reads, holding one entry per CDR3 protein. The sample has over 85,000 distinct CDR3 sequences, approximately 6% seen once. This clonotype was sampled from a female patient aged 2-15 years who had a stem cell transplant for Fanconi anemia, so the T cells may come from the graft donor. This rearrangement joins TRBV27 to TRBJ2-3; TRBD1 matches at 7 bases. This specimen consisted of PBMCs, mostly from graft donor cells, obtained 60 days after TCRalphabeta/CD19-depleted stem cell transplant. The CDR3 sequence is CAETGWITDTQYF. The CDR3 coding sequence is TGTGCCGAGACAGGGTGGATCACAGATACGCAGTATTTT.